This T cell receptor beta chain was obtained from a study of blood T cell repertoires in COVID-19. Whole-study context: Both acute and convalescent COVID-19 samples were obtained from the United States, Italy and Spain. PBMCs, B-cell-depleted T cells, or T cells were the source of the cDNA or gDNA that made up the material.

CDR1 is SGHRS, CDR2 YFSETQ, per germline. V lost 9 bases, J lost 3 bases, and 16 bases lay in between. The CDR3 consists of 14 residues. Original processing methods: Reference gene primer amplification gave estimated nucleated cell counts. Measured with immunoSEQ multiplex PCR; TCRdb has only the in-frame clones, and not every one. V, J and clone size derive from that table, while D and trimming were established from the DNA sequence. This sample has about 270,000 clones; around 82% occur once, and the top ten carry more than 8%. V and J are TRBV5-1 and TRBJ2-1; the D gene is possibly TRBD2 (7 bases). What was sequenced was peripheral blood. The TCR sequence derives from a woman between 50 and 59 years old who had recovered from COVID-19. CDR3 loop: CATTEGGGYNEQFF. The CDR3 region has the DNA TGCGCCACCACAGAAGGGGGGGGCTACAATGAGCAGTTCTTC.